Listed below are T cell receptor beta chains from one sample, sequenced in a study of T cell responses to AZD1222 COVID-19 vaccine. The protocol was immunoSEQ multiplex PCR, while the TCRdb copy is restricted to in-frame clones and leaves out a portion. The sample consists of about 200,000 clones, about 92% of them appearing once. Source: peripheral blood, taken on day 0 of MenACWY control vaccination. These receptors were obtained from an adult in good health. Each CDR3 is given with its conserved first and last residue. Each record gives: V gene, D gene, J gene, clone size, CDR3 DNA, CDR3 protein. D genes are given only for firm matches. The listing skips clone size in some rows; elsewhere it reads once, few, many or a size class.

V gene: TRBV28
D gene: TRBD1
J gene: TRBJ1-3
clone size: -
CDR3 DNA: TGTGCCAGCAGTTCCCGACAGGGACGAAACACCATATATTTT
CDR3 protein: CASSSRQGRNTIYF

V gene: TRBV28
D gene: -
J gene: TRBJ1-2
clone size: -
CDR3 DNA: TGTGCCAGTCACACTTCTAACTATGGCTACACCTTC
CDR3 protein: CASHTSNYGYTF

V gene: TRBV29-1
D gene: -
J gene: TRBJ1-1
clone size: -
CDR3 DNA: TGCAGCGTTGGGAGGGGCACTGAAGCTTTCTTT
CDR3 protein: CSVGRGTEAFF

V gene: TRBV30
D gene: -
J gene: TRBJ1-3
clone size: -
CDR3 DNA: TGTGCCTGGGGGTCCTCTGGAAACACCATATATTTT
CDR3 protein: CAWGSSGNTIYF

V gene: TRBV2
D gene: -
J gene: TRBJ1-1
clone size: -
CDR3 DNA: TGTGCCAGCATGGGGGGCGGTACGGGGGACACTGAAGCTTTCTTT
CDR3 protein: CASMGGGTGDTEAFF

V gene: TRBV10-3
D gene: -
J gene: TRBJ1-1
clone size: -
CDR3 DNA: TGTGCCATCAGTGAACCGAACCGGAACACTGAAGCTTTCTTT
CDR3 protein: CAISEPNRNTEAFF

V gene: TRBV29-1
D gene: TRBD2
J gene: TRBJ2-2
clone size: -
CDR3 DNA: TGCAGCGTTTTTAGTTCTCATACGGGAGGGATGGAGATAGCCGGGGAGCTGTTTTTT
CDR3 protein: CSVFSSHTGGMEIAGELFF

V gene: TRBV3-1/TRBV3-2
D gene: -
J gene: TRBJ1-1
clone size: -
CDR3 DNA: TGTGCCAGCAGCCGATCTATGACGAACACTGAAGCTTTCTTT
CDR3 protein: CASSRSMTNTEAFF

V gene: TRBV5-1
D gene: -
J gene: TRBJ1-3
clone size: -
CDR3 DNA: TGCGCCAGCTCGGGCTCTGGAAACACCATATATTTT
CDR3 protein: CASSGSGNTIYF

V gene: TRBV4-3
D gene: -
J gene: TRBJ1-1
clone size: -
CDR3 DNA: TGCGCCAGCAGCCAAGGTTGGCGGTGGAATACTGAAGCTTTCTTT
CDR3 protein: CASSQGWRWNTEAFF

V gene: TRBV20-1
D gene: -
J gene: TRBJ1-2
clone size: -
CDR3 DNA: TGCAGTCGAGACAGCTATGGCTACACCTTC
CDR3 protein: CSRDSYGYTF

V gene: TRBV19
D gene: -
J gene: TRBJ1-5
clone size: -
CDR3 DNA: TGTGCCAGTAGCCCCGAGCCGTATAGCAATCAGCCCCAGCATTTT
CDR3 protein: CASSPEPYSNQPQHF

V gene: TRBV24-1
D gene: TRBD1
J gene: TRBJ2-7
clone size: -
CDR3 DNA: TGTGCCACCAGTGATGTAGGGGGCCCTAATCCCTACGAGCAGTACTTC
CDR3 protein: CATSDVGGPNPYEQYF

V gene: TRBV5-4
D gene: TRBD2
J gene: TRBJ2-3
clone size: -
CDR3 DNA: TGTGCCAGCAGCTTGTACGGGGGGGCCGGGCATACGCAGTATTTT
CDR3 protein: CASSLYGGAGHTQYF

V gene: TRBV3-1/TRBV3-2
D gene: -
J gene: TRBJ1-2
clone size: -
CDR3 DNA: TGTGCCAGCAGCCAAGATATAAGGCCAATCTATGGCTACACCTTC
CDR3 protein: CASSQDIRPIYGYTF

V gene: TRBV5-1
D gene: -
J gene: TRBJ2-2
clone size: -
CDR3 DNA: TGCGCCAGCAGCGACTTTGGGACCGGGGAGCTGTTTTTT
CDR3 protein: CASSDFGTGELFF

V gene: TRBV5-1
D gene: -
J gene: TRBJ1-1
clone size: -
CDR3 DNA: TGCGCCAGCAGCTTGGGAGACAGCCGGGTGGACACTGAAGCTTTCTTT
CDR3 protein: CASSLGDSRVDTEAFF

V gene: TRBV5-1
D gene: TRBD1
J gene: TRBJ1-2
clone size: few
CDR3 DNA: TGCGCCAGCAGCAAGGACAGGGAATATGGCTACACCTTC
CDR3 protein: CASSKDREYGYTF

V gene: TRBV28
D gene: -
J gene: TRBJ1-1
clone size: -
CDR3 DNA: TGTGCCAGCAGTGATCCGGGGCCATACACTGAAGCTTTCTTT
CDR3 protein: CASSDPGPYTEAFF

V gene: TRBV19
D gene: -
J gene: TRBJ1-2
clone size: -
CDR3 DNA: TGTGCCAGTAGTATAAGTATATTGAGACAGATCTATGGCTACACCTTC
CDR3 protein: CASSISILRQIYGYTF

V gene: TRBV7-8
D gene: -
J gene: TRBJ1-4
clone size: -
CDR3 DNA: TGTGCCAGCAGCTTATTGAACAGCCTAAGCGAAAAACTGTTTTTT
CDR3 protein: CASSLLNSLSEKLFF

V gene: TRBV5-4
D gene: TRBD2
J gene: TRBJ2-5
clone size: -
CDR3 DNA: TGTGCCAGCAGGGTGCAGCGGGGGGGCTTAGAGACCCAGTACTTC
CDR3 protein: CASRVQRGGLETQYF

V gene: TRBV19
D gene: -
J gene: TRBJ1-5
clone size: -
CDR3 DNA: TGTGCCAGTAGTATTCTTTGGACAGCGAATAATCAGCCCCAGCATTTT
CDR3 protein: CASSILWTANNQPQHF

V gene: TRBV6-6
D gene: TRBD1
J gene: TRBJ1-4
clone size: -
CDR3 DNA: TGTGCCAGCAGGACCGGGACAGGGGCGCGTGTGGAAAAACTGTTTTTT
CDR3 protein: CASRTGTGARVEKLFF

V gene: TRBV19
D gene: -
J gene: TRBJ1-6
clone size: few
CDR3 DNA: TGTGCCAGTAGTACCGGGGCCTATAATTCACCCCTCCACTTT
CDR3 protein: CASSTGAYNSPLHF

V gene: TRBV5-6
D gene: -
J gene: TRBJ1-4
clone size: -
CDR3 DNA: TGTGCCAGCAGCTGGGGTTCTCGGGAGGAAAAACTGTTTTTT
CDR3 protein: CASSWGSREEKLFF

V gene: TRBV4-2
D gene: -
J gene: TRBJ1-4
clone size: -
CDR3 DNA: TGTGCCAGCAGCCAAGATAGAGTAGCAACTAATGAAAAACTGTTTTTT
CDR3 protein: CASSQDRVATNEKLFF

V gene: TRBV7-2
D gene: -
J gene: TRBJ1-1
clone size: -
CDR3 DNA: TGTGCCAGCGCTCGGCCAGGGGATGGCACTGAAGCTTTCTTT
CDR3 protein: CASARPGDGTEAFF

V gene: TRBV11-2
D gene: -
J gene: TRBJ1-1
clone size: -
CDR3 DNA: TGTGCCAGCAGCTTAGATTGGACGGCAGGATCTGGAGCTTTCTTT
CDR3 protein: CASSLDWTAGSGAFF